These 15 T cell receptor beta chains were sequenced from one sample in a study of cytomegalovirus exposure and HLA in healthy donors. The PCR had 60 Vbeta and 13 Jbeta primers. The protocol was immunoSEQ multiplex PCR, while the TCRdb copy is restricted to in-frame clones and leaves out a portion. The sample contains 65,000 to 70,000 clones, 80% to 90% of which appear only once. Input material: PBMCs. The receptors stem from a woman in her twenties or thirties in good health and CMV-seropositive.

The chain combines TRBV28 with TRBJ2-1; tentatively, D is TRBD2 (5 bases). The V gene's germline CDR1 is MDHEN and CDR2 SYDVKM. The CDR3 totals 15 residues. With 8 bases removed from V and 4 bases from J, the gap between germline ends came to 18 bases. CDR3 DNA: TGTGCCAGCCAAGAGGGAAGTTTGCGGTACAATGAGCAGTTCTTC. Its translation is CASQEGSLRYNEQFF. Looking up the rest from reference TRBV28 and TRBJ2-1 gives the full variable domain: DVKVTQSSRYLVKRTGEKVFLECVQDMDHENMFWYRQDPGLGLRLIYFSYDVKMKEKGDIPEGYSVSREKKERFSLILESASTNQTSMYLCASQEGSLRYNEQFFGPGTRLTVL.

The chain joins TRBV5-1 to TRBJ2-1, with D tentatively TRBD2 (6 bases). Germline values: CDR1 SGHRS, CDR2 YFSETQ. This CDR3 comprises 13 residues. Trimming removed 0 bases from V and 8 bases from J, with 9 bases in between. The CDR3 here is CASSLVWEDEQFF. In nucleotides, the CDR3 is TGCGCCAGCAGCTTGGTTTGGGAGGATGAGCAGTTCTTC.

The chain is built from TRBV4-1 and TRBJ2-7; 12 positions match TRBD2. Germline values: CDR1 MGHRA, CDR2 YSYEKL. The CDR3 runs to 15 residues. The trim removed 2 bases at V and 6 bases at J, leaving 5 bases unmatched. CDR3 residues: CASSQPTSGSFEQYF. DNA for the CDR3: TGCGCCAGCAGCCAACCGACTAGCGGGAGCTTCGAGCAGTACTTC.

The chain uses TRBV28 and TRBJ2-5, with D possibly TRBD1 on 5 matching bases. The J call may be wrong; the DNA end is better matched by TRBJ2-7. The CDR3 contains 18 residues. Germline lookup yields CDR1 MDHEN and CDR2 SYDVKM. As DNA, the CDR3 is TGTGCCAGCAGTTTGGGGCCTGGAAGGCCGGAAAGCTCCTACGAGCAGTACTTC. Residues: CASSLGPGRPESSYEQYF.

The V gene is TRBV7-9, the J gene TRBJ2-1, with 7 bases that match TRBD2. The ends lost 1 base at V and 1 base at J; junction bases unmatched: 10. Germline V gene lookup returns CDR1 SEHNR and CDR2 FQNEAQ (reference sequence). The CDR3 consists of 18 residues. This CDR3 is CASSLEGMASGSYNEQFF. The CDR3 nucleotides are TGTGCCAGCAGCTTAGAGGGTATGGCTAGCGGTTCCTACAATGAGCAGTTCTTC.

The rearrangement joins TRBV28 to TRBJ2-7, with D possibly matching TRBD1 (5 bases). This CDR3 contains 12 residues. The V gene lost 6 bases and the J gene lost 3 bases, with 9 bases spanning the gap. CDR1 and CDR2 (germline): MDHEN, SYDVKM. The CDR3 DNA follows: TGTGCCAGCAGACCTCAGGGCTACGAGCAGTACTTC. This gives the protein CASRPQGYEQYF.

The V gene is TRBV18, the J gene TRBJ1-2; a weak D match, TRBD1 (6 bases). Germline V CDR1 and CDR2: KGHSH, LQKENI. V was cut by 3 bases and J by 6 bases, with 20 bases left in between. The CDR3 is 16 amino acids. The CDR3 sequence: CASSPTAGQLIHGYTF. The CDR3 DNA reads as TGTGCCAGCTCACCCACCGCCGGACAGTTAATCCATGGCTACACCTTC.

The gene calls are TRBV4-1 and TRBJ2-7; the match to TRBD2 covers 8 bases. V lost 4 bases, J lost 5 bases, and 7 bases stayed unmatched. CDR3 length equals 14 residues. CDR1 and CDR2 (germline): MGHRA, YSYEKL. The CDR3 sequence: CASSRLAGLHEQYF. The CDR3 coding sequence is TGCGCCAGCAGCCGGCTAGCGGGCCTCCACGAGCAGTACTTC.

The V and J genes are TRBV9 and TRBJ2-1; 13 bases are shared with TRBD2. The V segment lost 0 bases and the J segment 2 bases; nucleotides outside the gene matches: 8. The CDR3 covers 19 residues. Looked up from germline, CDR1 is SGDLS and CDR2 is YYNGEE. DNA of the CDR3: TGTGCCAGCAGCGTAGCTACTAGCGGGAGGGGGGGGACCTACAATGAGCAGTTCTTC. Translation: CASSVATSGRGGTYNEQFF.

This chain connects TRBV27 to TRBJ2-3; perhaps TRBD2 as D (6 bases). CDR1 is MNHEY, CDR2 SMNVEV, per germline (reference sequence). The length of the CDR3 is 15 residues. Trimming took 8 bases from V and 5 from J, leaving 20 bases between them. In DNA form, the CDR3 reads TGTGCCAGCCCTCGGGAGATAGGGGCTAGAGATACGCAGTATTTT. Translating it yields CASPREIGARDTQYF.

The V and J genes are TRBV6-6 and TRBJ2-2; a possible D gene is TRBD1 (5 bases). Trimming left V 10 bases short and J 4 bases short, with 19 bases between. CDR1 and CDR2 (germline): MNHNY, SVGAGI (reference sequence). The CDR3 is 15 amino acids. DNA of the CDR3: TGTGCCACCTCTGGGTGGCAGGGCGGCACCGGGGAGCTGTTTTTT. Translated: CATSGWQGGTGELFF.

This rearrangement joins TRBV6-1 to TRBJ1-2, with D possibly TRBD1 on 5 matching bases. Germline assignment: CDR1 MNHNS and CDR2 SASEGT. The V and J ends lost 4 bases and 6 bases respectively, with 18 bases between them. This CDR3 region has 15 residues. This CDR3 is CASSAKGALFDGYTF. In nucleotides, the CDR3 is TGTGCCAGCAGTGCCAAAGGGGCATTGTTTGATGGCTACACCTTC.

The J gene is TRBJ2-3, the V gene TRBV6-1; 9 bases match TRBD2. V dropped 6 bases and J dropped 2; count of bases not matched to a gene: 6. Germline CDR1 reads MNHNS; CDR2 reads SASEGT. This CDR3 spans 15 amino acids. CDR3 sequence: CASRLAGAATDTQYF. CDR3 DNA sequence: TGTGCCAGCAGGTTAGCGGGGGCGGCCACAGATACGCAGTATTTT.

This clone has a single count. The chain combines TRBV27 with TRBJ2-2; tentatively, D is TRBD1 (5 bases). CDR3 length: 16 residues. The germline V and J ends were trimmed by 0 bases and 0 bases, with 8 bases remaining between them. Germline V gives CDR1 MNHEY, CDR2 SMNVEV (reference sequence). As DNA, the CDR3 is TGTGCCAGCAGTTTATCGGTACAGGCGAACACCGGGGAGCTGTTTTTT. Its protein is CASSLSVQANTGELFF.

The J gene is TRBJ2-7, the V gene TRBV4-1; possible D gene TRBD2, 6 bases. Germline V gives CDR1 MGHRA, CDR2 YSYEKL. V was trimmed by 4 bases and J by 6 bases, leaving 16 bases between them. This CDR3 has 14 residues. The DNA for the CDR3 is TGCGCCAGCAGCCCTCGGGAGAGACTCGGCGAGCAGTACTTC. Its protein product is CASSPRERLGEQYF.